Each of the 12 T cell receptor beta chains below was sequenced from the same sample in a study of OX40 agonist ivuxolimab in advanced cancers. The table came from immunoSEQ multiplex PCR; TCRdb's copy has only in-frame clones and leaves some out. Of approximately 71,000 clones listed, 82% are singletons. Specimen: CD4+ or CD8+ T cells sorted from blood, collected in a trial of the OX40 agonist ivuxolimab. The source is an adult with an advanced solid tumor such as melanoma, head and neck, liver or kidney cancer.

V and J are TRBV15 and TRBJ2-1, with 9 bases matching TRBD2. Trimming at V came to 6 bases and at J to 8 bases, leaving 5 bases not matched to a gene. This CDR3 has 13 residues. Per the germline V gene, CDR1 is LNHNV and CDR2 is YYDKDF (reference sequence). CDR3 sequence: CATRSGTSHEQFF. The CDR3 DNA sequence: TGTGCCACCAGGAGCGGGACTAGCCATGAGCAGTTCTTC.

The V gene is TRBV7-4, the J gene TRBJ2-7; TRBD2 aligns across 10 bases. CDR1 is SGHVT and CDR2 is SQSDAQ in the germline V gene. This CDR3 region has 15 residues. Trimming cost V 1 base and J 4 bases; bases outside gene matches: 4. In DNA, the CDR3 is TGTGCCAGCAGCTTAGGTCTAGCGGGAGTATACGAGCAGTACTTC. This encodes CASSLGLAGVYEQYF. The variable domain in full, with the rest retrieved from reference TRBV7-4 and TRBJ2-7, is GAGVSQSPRYKVAKRGRDVALRCDSISGHVTLYWYRQTLGQGSEVLTYSQSDAQRDKSGRPSGRFSAERPERSVSTLKIQRTEQGDSAVYLCASSLGLAGVYEQYFGPGTRLTVT.

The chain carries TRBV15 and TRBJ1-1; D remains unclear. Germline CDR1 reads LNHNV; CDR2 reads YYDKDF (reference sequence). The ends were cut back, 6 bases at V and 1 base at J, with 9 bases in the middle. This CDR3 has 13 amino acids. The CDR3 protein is CATSIQTNTEAFF. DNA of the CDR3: TGTGCCACCAGTATACAGACGAACACTGAAGCTTTCTTT.

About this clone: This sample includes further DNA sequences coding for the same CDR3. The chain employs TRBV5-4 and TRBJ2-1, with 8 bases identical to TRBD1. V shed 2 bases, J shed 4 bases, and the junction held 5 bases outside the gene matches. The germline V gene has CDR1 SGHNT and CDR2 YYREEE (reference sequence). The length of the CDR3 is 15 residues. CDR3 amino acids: CASSLAGGEYNEQFF. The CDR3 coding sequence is TGTGCCAGCAGCTTAGCAGGGGGCGAGTACAATGAGCAGTTCTTC.

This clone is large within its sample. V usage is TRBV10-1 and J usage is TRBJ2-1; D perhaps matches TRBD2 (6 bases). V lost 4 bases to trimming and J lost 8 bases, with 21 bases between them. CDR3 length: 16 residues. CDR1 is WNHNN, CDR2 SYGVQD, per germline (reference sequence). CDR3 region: CASSGGRDSEDDEQFF. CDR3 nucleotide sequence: TGCGCCAGCAGTGGGGGCCGGGACTCGGAGGACGATGAGCAGTTCTTC.

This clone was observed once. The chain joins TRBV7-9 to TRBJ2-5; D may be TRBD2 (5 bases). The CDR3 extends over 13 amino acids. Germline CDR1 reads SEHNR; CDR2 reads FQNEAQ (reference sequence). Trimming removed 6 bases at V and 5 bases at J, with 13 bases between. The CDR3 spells CASSMTGSETQYF. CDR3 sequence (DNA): TGTGCCAGCAGTATGACGGGGAGTGAGACCCAGTACTTC. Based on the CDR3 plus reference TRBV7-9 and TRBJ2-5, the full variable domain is DTGVSQNPRHKITKRGQNVTFRCDPISEHNRLYWYRQTLGQGPEFLTYFQNEAQLEKSRLLSDRFSAERPKGSFSTLEIQRTEQGDSAMYLCASSMTGSETQYFGPGTRLLVL.

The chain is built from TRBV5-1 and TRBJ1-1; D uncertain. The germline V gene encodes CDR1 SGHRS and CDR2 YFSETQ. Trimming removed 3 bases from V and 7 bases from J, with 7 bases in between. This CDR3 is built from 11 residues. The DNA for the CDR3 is TGCGCCAGCAGCTCCGGGTTTGAAGCTTTCTTT. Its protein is CASSSGFEAFF. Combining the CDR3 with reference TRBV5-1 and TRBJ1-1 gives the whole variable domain KAGVTQTPRYLIKTRGQQVTLSCSPISGHRSVSWYQQTPGQGLQFLFEYFSETQRNKGNFPGRFSGRQFSNSRSEMNVSTLELGDSALYLCASSSGFEAFFGQGTRLTVV.

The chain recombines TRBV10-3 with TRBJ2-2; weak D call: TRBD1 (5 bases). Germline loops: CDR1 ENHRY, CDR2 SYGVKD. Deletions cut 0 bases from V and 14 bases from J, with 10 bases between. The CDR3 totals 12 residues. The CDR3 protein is CAISESRQGLFF. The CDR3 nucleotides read TGTGCCATCAGTGAGTCGAGGCAGGGCCTGTTTTTT.

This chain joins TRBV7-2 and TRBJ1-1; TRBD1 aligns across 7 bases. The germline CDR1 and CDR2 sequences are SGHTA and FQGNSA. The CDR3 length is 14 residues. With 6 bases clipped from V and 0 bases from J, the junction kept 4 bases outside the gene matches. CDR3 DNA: TGTGCCAGCAGATTGACAGGGATGAACACTGAAGCTTTCTTT. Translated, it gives CASRLTGMNTEAFF. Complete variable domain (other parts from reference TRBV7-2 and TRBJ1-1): GAGVSQSPSNKVTEKGKDVELRCDPISGHTALYWYRQSLGQGLEFLIYFQGNSAPDKSGLPSDRFSAERTGGSVSTLTIQRTQQEDSAVYLCASRLTGMNTEAFFGQGTRLTVV.

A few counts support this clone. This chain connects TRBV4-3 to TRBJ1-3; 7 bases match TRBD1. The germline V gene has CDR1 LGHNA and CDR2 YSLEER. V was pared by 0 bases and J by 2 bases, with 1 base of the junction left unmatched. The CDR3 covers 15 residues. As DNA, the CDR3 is TGCGCCAGCAGCCAAGAAGACAGGGCTGGAAACACCATATATTTT. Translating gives CASSQEDRAGNTIYF.

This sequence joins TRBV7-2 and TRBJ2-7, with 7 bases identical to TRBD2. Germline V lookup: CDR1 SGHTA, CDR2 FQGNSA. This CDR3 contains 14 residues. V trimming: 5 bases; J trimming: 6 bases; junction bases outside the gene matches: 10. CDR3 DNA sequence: TGTGCCAGCAGCCCTTTTGCGGGAGAGATCGAGCAGTACTTC. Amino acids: CASSPFAGEIEQYF.

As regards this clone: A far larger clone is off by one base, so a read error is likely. The CDR3: CASSLTWTDTQYF. The CDR3 DNA follows: TGTGCCAGCAGCCTCACGTGGACAGATACGCAGTATTTT. The chain combines TRBV4-2 with TRBJ2-3; D remains ambiguous. V lost 4 bases to trimming and J lost 3 bases, with 8 bases between them. The CDR3 runs to 13 residues. Germline loops: CDR1 LGHNA, CDR2 YNFKEQ.